A single sample is the source of the 32 T cell receptor beta chains below, sequenced in a study of cytomegalovirus exposure and HLA in healthy donors. A multiplex PCR was run with 60 Vbeta primers and 13 Jbeta primers. The table came from immunoSEQ multiplex PCR; TCRdb's copy has only in-frame clones and leaves some out. The table records roughly 150,000 clones, roughly 80% of them present only once. Sequencing input: PBMCs. The receptors were gathered from a female donor in good health and CMV-seronegative.

J is TRBJ1-4 and V is TRBV18; TRBD1 aligns across 8 bases. This CDR3 has 15 residues. Germline V CDR1 and CDR2: KGHSH, LQKENI. J was trimmed by 4 bases and V by 4 bases; bases with no gene match: 5. CDR3 protein: CASSRGTGVNEKLFF. The CDR3 nucleotides read TGTGCCAGCTCACGAGGGACAGGAGTTAATGAAAAACTGTTTTTT.

The chain links TRBV30 to TRBJ1-2; D is perhaps TRBD1 (6 bases). This CDR3 has 13 amino acids. The germline V and J ends were trimmed by 3 bases and 4 bases, with 12 bases remaining between them. Germline V gives CDR1 GTSNPN, CDR2 SVGIG (reference sequence). The CDR3 sequence is CAWSNRVFYGYTF. The DNA of the CDR3 is TGTGCCTGGAGCAACAGGGTTTTCTATGGCTACACCTTC.

This clone was seen a few times. The rearrangement joins TRBV2 to TRBJ1-3; D call uncertain. The CDR3 runs 15 residues. Germline CDR1 and CDR2: SNHLY and FYNNEI. V gave up 1 base and J gave up 2 bases, with 9 bases separating them. CDR3 residues: CASSEGGFAGNTIYF. The CDR3 region has the DNA TGTGCCAGCAGTGAAGGCGGGTTTGCTGGAAACACCATATATTTT. The full variable domain, with the rest looked up from reference TRBV2 and TRBJ1-3, is EPEVTQTPSHQVTQMGQEVILRCVPISNHLYFYWYRQILGQKVEFLVSFYNNEISEKSEIFDDQFSVERPDGSNFTLKIRSTKLEDSAMYFCASSEGGFAGNTIYFGEGSWLTVV.

This chain uses TRBV2 with TRBJ1-4; 7 bases align to TRBD1. CDR3 length: 15 amino acids. V dropped 5 bases and J dropped 10; count of bases not matched to a gene: 13. Germline CDR1 SNHLY, CDR2 FYNNEI. CDR3 region: CASSSTTGVDGKLFF. In DNA form, the CDR3 reads TGTGCCAGCAGTTCCACCACAGGGGTTGATGGAAAACTGTTTTTT.

The sample holds one count of this clone. This chain links TRBV27 with TRBJ1-2; no clear D gene. The CDR3 spans 13 residues. Looked up from germline, CDR1 is MNHEY and CDR2 is SMNVEV (reference sequence). V lost 5 bases and J 8 bases, leaving 15 bases between the germline ends. The CDR3 loop is CASSLYVGGGYTF. Here the CDR3 DNA reads TGTGCCAGCAGTCTCTATGTCGGAGGCGGCTACACCTTC.

This clone has a single count. The genes are TRBV11-1 and TRBJ2-7; TRBD1 aligns across 7 bases. Germline V gives CDR1 SGHAT, CDR2 FQDESV (reference sequence). The CDR3 runs 15 residues. V lost 5 bases to trimming and J lost 1 base; unmatched junction nucleotides: 8. CDR3 in DNA: TGTGCCAGCAGCGCAGACAGGGTGGGATCCTACGAGCAGTACTTC. This translates into CASSADRVGSYEQYF.

This clone has a handful of counts. The rearrangement joins TRBV4-1 to TRBJ1-5; 7 positions agree with TRBD1. CDR3 length: 15 residues. The V segment lost 3 bases and the J segment 4 bases; nucleotides outside the gene matches: 6. From germline, CDR1 is MGHRA and CDR2 YSYEKL. CDR3 in DNA: TGCGCCAGCAGCCAGGACCGGGACAGTAATCAGCCCCAGCATTTT. Translation gives CASSQDRDSNQPQHF.

V gene TRBV28 combines with J gene TRBJ1-2, with D unresolved. CDR1 is MDHEN, CDR2 SYDVKM, per germline. Deletions cut 5 bases from V and 7 bases from J, with 11 bases between. The CDR3 runs to 12 residues. The CDR3 loop reads CASSPLGSGYTF. The CDR3 DNA is TGTGCCAGCAGTCCACTAGGAAGTGGCTACACCTTC.

V is TRBV4-1 and J is TRBJ2-5, with 9 bases matching TRBD1. Germline V lookup: CDR1 MGHRA, CDR2 YSYEKL. Trimming cost V 0 bases and J 4 bases; bases outside gene matches: 9. The CDR3 length is 17 residues. As DNA, the CDR3 is TGCGCCAGCAGCCAAGATACCACAGGGGGCGCGGGAGAGACCCAGTACTTC. It yields the protein CASSQDTTGGAGETQYF.

V gene TRBV6-5 combines with J gene TRBJ2-3; D might be TRBD2 (5 bases). The CDR3 runs 15 residues. V lost 1 base to trimming and J lost 1 base, with 9 bases between them. Germline-derived CDR1 and CDR2 are MNHEY and SVGAGI. CDR3 DNA sequence: TGTGCCAGCAGTTACTTAGCGTCTGGCACAGATACGCAGTATTTT. Its translation: CASSYLASGTDTQYF.

This chain connects TRBV6-1 to TRBJ1-6; D ambiguous. From germline, CDR1 is MNHNS and CDR2 SASEGT. This CDR3 is 15 amino acids long. The V gene lost 7 bases and the J gene lost 3 bases, with 13 bases spanning the gap. As DNA, the CDR3 is TGTGCCAGCATTTCAGGAGGCTACTATAATTCACCCCTCCACTTT. Protein: CASISGGYYNSPLHF.

The gene calls are TRBV28 and TRBJ2-2; 11 bases are a match to TRBD1. Germline lookup yields CDR1 MDHEN and CDR2 SYDVKM. With 3 bases clipped from V and 5 bases from J, the junction kept 5 bases outside the gene matches. The CDR3 has 16 amino acids. CDR3 protein: CASSLWDRGITGELFF. For the CDR3, the DNA is TGTGCCAGCAGTTTGTGGGACAGGGGGATTACCGGGGAGCTGTTTTTT.

The chain recombines TRBV7-9 with TRBJ2-3; 8 nucleotides match TRBD2. Germline V gene data show CDR1 as SEHNR and CDR2 as FQNEAQ (reference sequence). J gave up 3 bases and V 1 base, and 6 bases lay outside the gene matches. This CDR3 has 16 amino acids. The CDR3: CASSLGVTSVTDTQYF. The CDR3 nucleotides are TGTGCCAGCAGCTTAGGAGTGACTAGCGTGACAGATACGCAGTATTTT.

This clone was seen only a few times. The chain has TRBV6-4 and TRBJ1-5, with D uncertain. V lost 4 bases to trimming and J lost 5 bases, with 18 bases between them. The CDR3 runs to 16 residues. Per germline, CDR1 MRHNA and CDR2 SNTAGT. This CDR3 is CASSATTVRRDQPQHF. CDR3 DNA: TGTGCCAGCAGTGCCACCACAGTTAGGCGGGATCAGCCCCAGCATTTT.

V is TRBV28 and J is TRBJ2-3; 7 positions match TRBD1. Trimming removed 3 bases from V and 0 bases from J; junction bases left unmatched: 3. The V gene's germline CDR1 is MDHEN and CDR2 SYDVKM. This CDR3 is 15 amino acids long. The CDR3 sequence is CASSFTDRSTDTQYF. The CDR3 region has the DNA TGTGCCAGCAGTTTTACGGACAGGAGCACAGATACGCAGTATTTT.

This rearrangement joins TRBV19 to TRBJ2-2; unclear D gene. The CDR3 covers 12 residues. Germline V gene lookup returns CDR1 LNHDA and CDR2 SQIVND (reference sequence). Trimming pared 3 bases from V and 7 bases from J, leaving 6 bases between. The CDR3 DNA is TGTGCCAGTAGTATTGTCGGCGGGGAGCTGTTTTTT. Translation gives CASSIVGGELFF.

The chain is built from TRBV27 and TRBJ1-1; possible D gene TRBD1, 6 bases. The CDR3 sequence is 12 residues long. Germline V gene data show CDR1 as MNHEY and CDR2 as SMNVEV (reference sequence). V gave up 7 bases and J gave up 8 bases, with 14 bases separating them. The CDR3 DNA sequence: TGTGCCAGCACCAACTTACAGGGAGAAGCTTTCTTT. This encodes CASTNLQGEAFF.

The rearrangement uses TRBV2 and TRBJ1-1; D remains ambiguous. The CDR3 is 13 residues long. In germline, CDR1 is SNHLY, CDR2 FYNNEI. Trimming removed 8 bases at V and 1 base at J, with 11 bases between. CDR3 nucleotides: TGTGCCAGCGCAGGACTTAGGAACACTGAAGCTTTCTTT. It codes for CASAGLRNTEAFF.

V usage is TRBV5-1 and J usage is TRBJ2-6; 9 bases match TRBD1. The germline CDR1 and CDR2 sequences are SGHRS and YFSETQ. With 1 base clipped from V and 0 bases from J, the junction kept 5 bases outside the gene matches. The CDR3 has 18 amino acids. CDR3 DNA: TGCGCCAGCAGCTTGTATGGACAGGGGAGCTCTGGGGCCAACGTCCTGACTTTC. This translates into CASSLYGQGSSGANVLTF. Based on the CDR3 plus reference TRBV5-1 and TRBJ2-6, the full variable domain is KAGVTQTPRYLIKTRGQQVTLSCSPISGHRSVSWYQQTPGQGLQFLFEYFSETQRNKGNFPGRFSGRQFSNSRSEMNVSTLELGDSALYLCASSLYGQGSSGANVLTFGAGSRLTVL.

The genes are TRBV2 and TRBJ2-7; TRBD2 matches at 8 bases. Germline loops: CDR1 SNHLY, CDR2 FYNNEI. CDR3 length: 17 residues. Trimming cost V 2 bases and J 2 bases; bases outside gene matches: 11. CDR3 nucleotides: TGTGCCAGCAGTGAATGGGGAGGGCGGGAGGTCACCTACGAGCAGTACTTC. Residues: CASSEWGGREVTYEQYF.

CDR3 sequence reads: CSVEMLAGGETQYF. Here the CDR3 DNA reads TGCAGCGTTGAAATGTTAGCGGGAGGTGAGACCCAGTACTTC. V gene TRBV29-1 combines with J gene TRBJ2-5; 10 nucleotides line up with TRBD2. The J segment lost 5 bases and the V segment lost 2 bases, leaving 5 bases of the junction unmatched. Looked up from germline, CDR1 is SQVTM and CDR2 is ANQGSEA. This CDR3 comprises 14 residues.

The gene calls are TRBV4-1 and TRBJ2-6, with D possibly TRBD1 on 6 matching bases. Trimming cost V 0 bases and J 2 bases, with 14 bases left between them. Germline loops: CDR1 MGHRA, CDR2 YSYEKL. The CDR3 is 18 residues long. In DNA form, the CDR3 reads TGCGCCAGCAGCCAAGATCGTGGGGGCTGGGCTGGGGCCAACGTCCTGACTTTC. This sequence encodes CASSQDRGGWAGANVLTF.

This CDR3 reads CASNRQGNSNQPQHF. The CDR3, as DNA: TGTGCCAGCAATCGACAGGGGAATAGCAATCAGCCCCAGCATTTT. This chain uses TRBV6-6 with TRBJ1-5, with 8 bases that match TRBD1. V was clipped by 7 bases and J by 0 bases; unmatched bases: 5. This CDR3 is built from 15 residues. Per germline, CDR1 MNHNY and CDR2 SVGAGI (reference sequence).

The rearrangement joins TRBV6-5 to TRBJ1-1; 7 nucleotides line up with TRBD1. Trimming cost V 6 bases and J 0 bases; bases outside gene matches: 7. The germline V gene encodes CDR1 MNHEY and CDR2 SVGAGI. The CDR3 consists of 15 residues. The CDR3 bases are TGTGCCAGCAGAGGCCCGGGACAGATGAACACTGAAGCTTTCTTT. Amino acids: CASRGPGQMNTEAFF.

The chain carries TRBV4-2 and TRBJ2-2; 12 bases are shared with TRBD1. Germline-derived CDR1 and CDR2 are LGHNA and YNFKEQ. The V and J ends lost 5 bases and 4 bases, in that order; junction bases with no gene match: 8. There are 17 residues in the CDR3. CDR3 DNA: TGTGCCAGCAGCTTAAGCGGGGACAGGGGGCGCACCGGGGAGCTGTTTTTT. It translates to CASSLSGDRGRTGELFF.

V is TRBV28 and J is TRBJ1-1; no reliable D call. CDR1 is MDHEN, CDR2 SYDVKM, per germline. CDR3 size: 12 residues. V was cut by 6 bases and J by 6 bases, with 11 bases left in between. The CDR3: CASRPGSAEAFF. The CDR3, as DNA: TGTGCCAGCAGGCCGGGATCGGCTGAAGCTTTCTTT.

J is TRBJ1-5 and V is TRBV6-1, with D possibly TRBD1 on 5 matching bases. From germline, CDR1 is MNHNS and CDR2 SASEGT. This CDR3 has 15 amino acids. Trimming cost V 6 bases and J 2 bases, with 14 bases left between them. The CDR3 here is CASRQEEGRNQPQHF. The CDR3 nucleotides read TGTGCCAGCAGACAAGAGGAGGGGCGCAATCAGCCCCAGCATTTT.

This chain joins TRBV28 and TRBJ1-1; a weak D match, TRBD1 (5 bases). Germline CDR1 MDHEN, CDR2 SYDVKM. The CDR3 has 12 amino acids. With 6 bases removed from V and 9 bases from J, the gap between germline ends came to 14 bases. CDR3 sequence: CASRVIQEKAFF. CDR3 nucleotide sequence: TGTGCCAGCAGGGTTATACAGGAAAAAGCTTTCTTT. The whole variable domain, remainder taken from reference TRBV28 and TRBJ1-1, is DVKVTQSSRYLVKRTGEKVFLECVQDMDHENMFWYRQDPGLGLRLIYFSYDVKMKEKGDIPEGYSVSREKKERFSLILESASTNQTSMYLCASRVIQEKAFFGQGTRLTVV.

This chain links TRBV7-9 with TRBJ1-4; 11 bases line up with TRBD1. This CDR3 comprises 15 residues. CDR1 and CDR2 (germline): SEHNR, FQNEAQ (reference sequence). The V segment lost 5 bases and the J segment 7 bases; nucleotides outside the gene matches: 6. The CDR3 loop reads CASSGGGTGGEKLFF. The CDR3 DNA sequence: TGTGCCAGCAGCGGCGGAGGGACAGGGGGTGAAAAACTGTTTTTT.

The V and J genes are TRBV27 and TRBJ2-5; no firm D call. This CDR3 contains 14 residues. Germline CDR1 and CDR2: MNHEY and SMNVEV (reference sequence). V gave up 4 bases and J gave up 1 base, with 10 bases separating them. The DNA for the CDR3 is TGTGCCAGCAGTTCTACGTTCCTCCAAGAGACCCAGTACTTC. It yields the protein CASSSTFLQETQYF.

V and J are TRBV5-4 and TRBJ1-4, with 9 bases aligning to TRBD1. Germline V gene data show CDR1 as SGHNT and CDR2 as YYREEE (reference sequence). Germline trimming cut 4 bases from V and 8 bases from J; bases unmatched to any gene: 9. The CDR3 spans 15 residues. The CDR3 coding sequence is TGTGCCAGCAGCCCCTGGACAGGGGATTTGGAAAAACTGTTTTTT. Protein product: CASSPWTGDLEKLFF.

The chain carries TRBV27 and TRBJ1-2; a possible D gene is TRBD1 (5 bases). V gave up 2 bases and J gave up 6 bases, with 13 bases separating them. CDR3 size: 14 residues. Germline values: CDR1 MNHEY, CDR2 SMNVEV (reference sequence). Written as DNA, the CDR3 is TGTGCCAGCAGTTTAGCCGGACAAGGCCATGGCTACACCTTC. It specifies CASSLAGQGHGYTF.